These 32 T cell receptor beta chains share one sample of origin, sequenced in a study of T cell clonality in common variable immunodeficiency. Clones were sequenced by immunoSEQ multiplex PCR, and TCRdb holds only the in-frame ones, with some missing. Singletons are absent from the sample, which has some 50,000 clones. The sequencing sample was made of peripheral blood mononuclear cells. Receptors were obtained from a person between 18 and 75 years old in good health.

In this sample, this clone turned up a few times. The sequence runs out 3 residues before the end of the CDR3; the remainder is reconstructed from the germline J gene. The chain links TRBV7-6 to TRBJ2-7; TRBD1 aligns across 7 bases. CDR3 length equals 12 residues. Germline-derived CDR1 and CDR2 are SGHVS and FNYEAQ. J lost 6 bases, V lost 5 bases, and 4 bases had no gene match. CDR3 loop: CASSPRQGEQYF. CDR3 DNA, as far as it was read: TGTGCCAGCAGCCCACGACAGGGCGAG. The complete variable domain, with remaining parts taken from reference TRBV7-6 and TRBJ2-7, reads GAGVSQSPRYKVTKRGQDVALRCDPISGHVSLYWYRQALGQGPEFLTYFNYEAQQDKSGLPNDRFSAERPEGSISTLTIQRTEQRDSAMYRCASSPRQGEQYFGPGTRLTVT.

This clone occurred many times. The read terminates 3 residues ahead of where the CDR3 ends, so the germline J gene completes it. This chain joins TRBV7-8 and TRBJ2-7, with a weak D call TRBD2 (6 bases). The length of the CDR3 is 16 residues. Germline V gene data show CDR1 as SGHVS and CDR2 as FQNEAQ. Trimming left V 1 base short and J 3 bases short, with 16 bases between. The CDR3 is CASSLVTAGTLYEQYF. CDR3 DNA, as far as it was read: TGTGCCAGCAGCTTAGTGACAGCCGGGACTCTCTACGAG.

This clone was detected ten times or more. Read sequence stops 3 residues before the CDR3 end, and the germline J gene provides the missing end. The V and J genes are TRBV19 and TRBJ2-1, with 12 bases fitting TRBD2. J was trimmed by 3 bases and V by 10 bases; bases with no gene match: 1. The length of the CDR3 is 13 residues. Germline lookup yields CDR1 LNHDA and CDR2 SQIVND (reference sequence). CDR3 DNA (partial): TGTGCCACGACTAGCGGGAGCTACAATGAG. Its translation: CATTSGSYNE. The entire CDR3 reads CATTSGSYNEQFF.

This clone has ten or more counts. The CDR3 end falls 3 residues outside the read, so it is completed with the germline J gene. The chain recombines TRBV19 with TRBJ2-7, with D possibly being TRBD1 (6 bases). V was trimmed by 4 bases and J by 3 bases, leaving 16 bases between them. Germline-derived CDR1 and CDR2 are LNHDA and SQIVND (reference sequence). The CDR3 has 15 amino acids. This chain's CDR3 is CASSKQGGGRYEQYF. The sequenced part of the CDR3 DNA is TGTGCCAGTAGTAAACAGGGTGGGGGCCGCTACGAG.

This clone turned up a few times. The read gets to within 3 residues of the CDR3 end, and the germline J gene fills in the rest. V usage is TRBV19 and J usage is TRBJ2-5; the match to TRBD2 covers 7 bases. CDR3 size: 13 residues. The ends lost 4 bases at V and 5 bases at J; junction bases unmatched: 4. Germline lookup yields CDR1 LNHDA and CDR2 SQIVND (reference sequence). The CDR3 sequence is CASSTFGGETQYF. The part of the CDR3 DNA that was read is TGTGCCAGTAGTACGTTCGGGGGGGAGACC.

This clone was seen many times. The CDR3 end is not reached by the read, which stops 3 residues before it; the germline J gene fills it in. The chain employs TRBV5-1 and TRBJ2-5, with a possible D match to TRBD1 (6 bases). This CDR3 region has 14 residues. The germline gives CDR1 SGHRS, CDR2 YFSETQ. Trimming took 2 bases from V and 3 from J, leaving 11 bases between them. CDR3 DNA (partial): TGCGCCAGCAGCTTCGACAGGCTAAAAGAGACC. This codes for CASSFDRLKET. The full CDR3 sequence reads CASSFDRLKETQYF.

This clone was counted at least ten times. At one of its ends the junction is not consistent with the germline gene, which may arise from a read error. The CDR3 end is not reached by the read, which stops 3 residues before it; the germline J gene fills it in. V gene TRBV4-2 combines with J gene TRBJ1-2, with a possible D match to TRBD1 (5 bases). The germline V gene encodes CDR1 LGHNA and CDR2 YNFKEQ. The CDR3 is 13 amino acids. The CDR3: CASSQDRGGGYTF. The part of the CDR3 DNA that was read is TGCGCCAGCAGCCAAGATCGGGGGGGAGGC.

Points on this clone: The sequenced fragment ends 3 residues before the CDR3 boundary, so the rest is inferred from the germline J gene. The genes are TRBV6-2 or TRBV6-3 and TRBJ1-2; D not certain. In germline, CDR1 is MNHEY, CDR2 SVGEGT. This CDR3 comprises 14 residues. The CDR3 loop is CASSSGSSYNDYTF. The sequenced CDR3 bases are TGTGCCAGCAGTAGCGGGAGCTCCTACAATGAC.

This clone was recorded at least ten times. The read stops 3 residues short of the end of the CDR3; the missing end is completed from the germline J gene. This chain uses TRBV19 with TRBJ1-2, with D uncertain. The CDR3 covers 13 residues. CDR1 LNHDA and CDR2 SQIVND come from the germline V gene (reference sequence). The sequenced part of the CDR3 DNA is TGTGCCAGTACCCTATCCCCAGGAAACGGC. Its translation is CASTLSPGNG. The full CDR3 sequence reads CASTLSPGNGYTF.

Turning to this clone: Read coverage stops 3 residues before the CDR3 terminus; the germline J gene supplies the remainder. V usage is TRBV30 and J usage is TRBJ1-2; D not certain. Germline V gene sequence: CDR1 GTSNPN, CDR2 SVGIG (reference sequence). This CDR3 comprises 12 residues. The sequenced part of the CDR3 DNA is TGTGCCTGGAGTGTGGCTTACAATGAC. Translation gives CAWSVAYND. The complete CDR3 reads CAWSVAYNDYTF.

This clone was detected ten times or more. Read sequence stops 3 residues before the CDR3 end, and the germline J gene provides the missing end. The rearrangement uses TRBV11-2 and TRBJ1-6, with 10 nucleotides matching TRBD1. J was trimmed by 10 bases and V by 3 bases; bases with no gene match: 3. Germline V lookup: CDR1 SGHAT, CDR2 FQNNGV. The CDR3 has 14 amino acids. CDR3 amino acids: CASSLTGGKSPLHF. CDR3 bases read: TGTGCCAGCAGCTTGACAGGGGGCAAGTCACCC.

With respect to this clone: The DNA ends 3 residues before the CDR3 does, and the rest of the CDR3 is filled in from the germline J gene. V and J are TRBV19 and TRBJ1-3; no clear D gene. The CDR3 is 14 amino acids. Germline V CDR1 and CDR2: LNHDA, SQIVND (reference sequence). V lost 6 bases and J 1 base, leaving 10 bases between the germline ends. CDR3 sequence: CASRTQFSGNTIYF. The DNA read from the CDR3 is TGTGCCAGTAGAACCCAGTTTTCTGGAAACACC.

In this sample, this clone turned up a few times. The CDR3 goes on 3 residues after the read ends, and that part is filled in from the germline J gene. This chain joins TRBV7-6 and TRBJ1-1, with 10 bases aligning to TRBD1. The germline CDR1 and CDR2 sequences are SGHVS and FNYEAQ. V shed 3 bases and J 1 base; nucleotides not matched to a gene: 5. CDR3 size: 16 residues. CDR3 DNA, as far as it was read: TGTGCCAGCAGCTTCAGACAGGGGGCTCCGAACACTGAA. Its translation is CASSFRQGAPNTE. The CDR3, in full, reads CASSFRQGAPNTEAFF.

This clone was detected ten times or more. The CDR3 end is not reached by the read, which stops 3 residues before it; the germline J gene fills it in. The rearrangement uses TRBV20-1 and TRBJ2-7, with a weak D call TRBD1 (6 bases). Trimming left V 0 bases short and J 0 bases short, with 12 bases between. CDR1 is DFQATT and CDR2 is SNEGSKA in the germline V gene (reference sequence). CDR3 size: 15 residues. CDR3 protein: CSARDFDRSSYEQYF. The part of the CDR3 DNA that was read is TGCAGTGCTAGAGACTTCGACAGGAGCTCCTACGAG.

This clone was counted many times. The CDR3 end falls 3 residues outside the read, so it is completed with the germline J gene. The chain is built from TRBV20-1 and TRBJ2-7, with TRBD1 identical over 8 bases. Germline CDR1 and CDR2: DFQATT and SNEGSKA (reference sequence). The junction had 7 bases not matched to a gene; V was cut back by 0 bases and J by 0 bases. CDR3 size: 16 residues. The CDR3 loop is CSARDLTGTGSYEQYF. CDR3 DNA, as far as it was read: TGCAGTGCTAGAGATCTGACCGGGACAGGCTCCTACGAG.

Concerning this clone: Sequencing ends 3 residues short of the CDR3 end; the germline J gene provides the rest. The chain recombines TRBV5-3 with TRBJ2-2; possibly TRBD1 for D (5 bases). TRBV5-3 is an ORF, and what it does is uncertain. CDR3 size: 17 residues. The DNA read from the CDR3 is TGTGCCAGAAGCTTCCGAGCACACATCTCTGGGGCCAACGTG. As protein: CARSFRAHISGANV. The entire CDR3 protein is CARSFRAHISGANVLFF.

This clone has at least ten counts. The read terminates 3 residues before the CDR3 end, so the remaining end is supplied by the germline J gene. The rearrangement joins TRBV19 to TRBJ1-2; no firm D call. This CDR3 is built from 12 residues. CDR1 and CDR2 (germline): LNHDA, SQIVND (reference sequence). V gave up 5 bases and J gave up 4 bases, with 8 bases separating them. The part of the CDR3 DNA that was read is TGTGCCAGTAGTGTGCTAGGCTATGGC. It specifies CASSVLGYG. The entire CDR3 reads CASSVLGYGYTF.

This clone appeared many times. CDR3 DNA, as far as it was read: TGCAGTGCTAGTGGATTTGGAGACTCGACCTACGAG. Translation: CSASGFGDSTYE. The full CDR3 is CSASGFGDSTYEQYF. The chain recombines TRBV20-1 with TRBJ2-7; no firm D call. Read data end 3 residues before the CDR3 end; the end is taken from the germline J gene. Germline CDR1 DFQATT, CDR2 SNEGSKA (reference sequence). V was shortened by 3 bases and J by 2 bases, with 17 bases between the two germline ends. The CDR3 loop spans 15 amino acids.

This clone has ten or more counts. With the read ending 3 residues before the CDR3 end, the germline J gene is used to fill in that end. The genes are TRBV20-1 and TRBJ2-3, with TRBD2 matching over 8 bases. After removal of 0 bases from V and 3 bases from J, the junction contained 5 bases not matched to a gene. Per the germline V gene, CDR1 is DFQATT and CDR2 is SNEGSKA (reference sequence). This CDR3 has 15 residues. CDR3 sequence reads: CSAREGTRGTDTQYF. The CDR3 DNA, read in part, is TGCAGTGCTAGAGAAGGGACTAGGGGGACAGATACG.

This clone was counted ten times or more. The CDR3 here is CASSEAVPGYGYTF. CDR3 bases read: TGTGCCAGCAGTGAAGCGGTACCGGGCTATGGC. The chain employs TRBV6-1 and TRBJ1-2; D is uncertain. The sequence runs out 3 residues before the end of the CDR3; the remainder is reconstructed from the germline J gene. This CDR3 has 14 amino acids. With 0 bases removed from V and 4 bases from J, the gap between germline ends came to 9 bases. Germline CDR1 is MNHNS and CDR2 is SASEGT.

For this clone: Read data end 3 residues before the CDR3 end; the end is taken from the germline J gene. The chain has TRBV19 and TRBJ1-1; 9 nucleotides match TRBD1. Germline V gene lookup returns CDR1 LNHDA and CDR2 SQIVND (reference sequence). V shed 5 bases, J shed 6 bases, and the junction held 10 bases outside the gene matches. The CDR3 totals 15 residues. CDR3 DNA (partial): TGTGCCAGTAGTGTGCCACAGGGGGCGATCGCTGAA. The encoded protein is CASSVPQGAIAE. The whole CDR3 protein reads CASSVPQGAIAEAFF.

This clone was recorded at least ten times. The CDR3 end falls 3 residues outside the read, so it is completed with the germline J gene. The chain has TRBV13 and TRBJ1-1; 8 bases line up with TRBD1. Germline values: CDR1 PRHDT, CDR2 FYEKMQ (reference sequence). J was trimmed by 4 bases and V by 7 bases; bases with no gene match: 14. The CDR3 extends over 16 amino acids. The part of the CDR3 DNA that was read is TGTGCCAGCACCAAACAGGGGGAGGTCTTCACCACTGAA. Translation gives CASTKQGEVFTTE. The full CDR3 is CASTKQGEVFTTEAFF.

At least ten counts were recorded for this clone. The CDR3 end is not reached by the read, which stops 3 residues before it; the germline J gene fills it in. The same CDR3 can be traced to other DNA sequences in this sample. V and J are TRBV2 and TRBJ1-1; 7 nucleotides line up with TRBD1. J was trimmed by 2 bases and V by 4 bases; bases with no gene match: 7. CDR1 is SNHLY and CDR2 is FYNNEI in the germline V gene. The CDR3 spans 15 residues. CDR3 amino acids: CASSARTGRNTEAFF. The CDR3 DNA, read in part, is TGTGCCAGCAGTGCTCGGACAGGACGAAACACTGAA.

This clone has a count of ten or more. Read coverage stops 3 residues before the CDR3 terminus; the germline J gene supplies the remainder. The V and J genes are TRBV12-3 or TRBV12-4 and TRBJ2-1; 11 bases match TRBD2. V lost 6 bases to trimming and J lost 3 bases; unmatched junction nucleotides: 4. The CDR3 totals 15 residues. CDR3 residues: CASRPTSGGYNEQFF. The CDR3 bases that were read are TGTGCCAGCAGGCCAACTAGCGGGGGCTACAATGAG.

This clone has a count of ten or more. The CDR3 goes on 3 residues after the read ends, and that part is filled in from the germline J gene. The chain uses TRBV7-9 and TRBJ2-1; a possible D gene is TRBD1 (6 bases). Germline lookup yields CDR1 SEHNR and CDR2 FQNEAQ (reference sequence). The CDR3 is 15 residues long. Trimming pared 4 bases from V and 4 bases from J, leaving 14 bases between. The CDR3: CASSSTVRGYNEQFF. The CDR3 DNA, read in part, is TGTGCCAGCAGCTCCACAGTGAGGGGGTACAATGAG.

In its sample, this clone was seen many times. Coverage ceases 3 residues before the CDR3 finishes, and the germline J gene fills in the end. This rearrangement joins TRBV7-2 to TRBJ2-1; TRBD2 matches 8 bases. CDR3 size: 15 residues. Unmatched junction bases numbered 5, after V lost 1 base and J lost 6 bases. Germline assignment: CDR1 SGHTA and CDR2 FQGNSA. The CDR3 DNA, read in part, is TGTGCCAGCAGCTTAGGTAGCGGGGCAGGCAATGAG. Protein sequence: CASSLGSGAGNE. The CDR3 as a whole reads CASSLGSGAGNEQFF.

This clone was counted at least ten times. An end of the junction does not agree with germline; a read error may underlie this. The read stops 3 residues short of the end of the CDR3; the missing end is completed from the germline J gene. The chain couples TRBV4-2 to TRBJ2-3; D is possibly TRBD2 (6 bases). The CDR3 loop spans 16 amino acids. Germline V gene data show CDR1 as LGHNA and CDR2 as YNFKEQ. This CDR3 reads CASSQTGTEDTDTQYF. CDR3 DNA, as far as it was read: TGCGCCAGCAGCCAAACCGGGACTGAGGACACAGATACG.

This clone showed up many times. The read halts 3 residues ahead of the CDR3 end, with the missing end drawn from the germline J gene. The chain uses TRBV4-2 and TRBJ2-2; possible D gene TRBD1, 5 bases. Trimming cost V 4 bases and J 3 bases, with 24 bases left between them. The germline gives CDR1 LGHNA, CDR2 YNFKEQ. This CDR3 region has 19 residues. The sequenced part of the CDR3 DNA is TGTGCCAGCAGCCGAGGTCGGAGTGTGACAGACAGCGACACCGGGGAG. Its protein product is CASSRGRSVTDSDTGE. The entire CDR3 protein reads CASSRGRSVTDSDTGELFF.

This clone was seen a few times. The CDR3 end lies 3 residues beyond the end of the read and is filled in from the germline J gene. The J gene is TRBJ1-4, the V gene TRBV2, with 9 bases that match TRBD1. Germline V gene data show CDR1 as SNHLY and CDR2 as FYNNEI. The CDR3 has 14 amino acids. Trimming cost V 10 bases and J 8 bases; bases outside gene matches: 11. The CDR3 loop is CATTLTGGFEKLFF. The CDR3 bases that were read are TGTGCCACCACCCTGACAGGGGGTTTCGAAAAA.

This clone has a count of ten or more. Read sequence stops 3 residues before the CDR3 end, and the germline J gene provides the missing end. This chain connects TRBV5-4 to TRBJ2-3, with TRBD2 as a possible D gene (5 bases). The length of the CDR3 is 14 residues. Germline CDR1 and CDR2: SGHNT and YYREEE (reference sequence). Trimming took 0 bases from V and 8 from J, leaving 13 bases between them. The sequenced CDR3 bases are TGTGCCAGCAGCTTGGGCCCATTAGAGGGTACG. Translated, it gives CASSLGPLEGT. The whole CDR3 protein reads CASSLGPLEGTQYF.

This clone was detected ten times or more. Sequencing ends 3 residues short of the CDR3 end; the germline J gene provides the rest. The chain couples TRBV7-8 to TRBJ2-1; 8 bases fit TRBD2. V trimming: 1 base; J trimming: 5 bases; junction bases outside the gene matches: 7. In germline, CDR1 is SGHVS, CDR2 FQNEAQ. The CDR3 has 16 amino acids. This CDR3 is CASSLVELAGNNEQFF. The covered CDR3 bases are TGTGCCAGCAGCTTAGTCGAATTAGCGGGGAACAATGAG.

A note on this clone: Coverage ceases 3 residues before the CDR3 finishes, and the germline J gene fills in the end. The rearrangement joins TRBV19 to TRBJ1-1, with 7 bases matching TRBD1. The CDR3 extends over 16 amino acids. Trimming cost V 4 bases and J 3 bases; bases outside gene matches: 11. Germline CDR1 LNHDA, CDR2 SQIVND (reference sequence). CDR3 bases read: TGTGCCAGTAGTACCGGACAGGACTTTCTTTACACTGAA. It is translated as CASSTGQDFLYTE. The whole CDR3 protein is CASSTGQDFLYTEAFF.